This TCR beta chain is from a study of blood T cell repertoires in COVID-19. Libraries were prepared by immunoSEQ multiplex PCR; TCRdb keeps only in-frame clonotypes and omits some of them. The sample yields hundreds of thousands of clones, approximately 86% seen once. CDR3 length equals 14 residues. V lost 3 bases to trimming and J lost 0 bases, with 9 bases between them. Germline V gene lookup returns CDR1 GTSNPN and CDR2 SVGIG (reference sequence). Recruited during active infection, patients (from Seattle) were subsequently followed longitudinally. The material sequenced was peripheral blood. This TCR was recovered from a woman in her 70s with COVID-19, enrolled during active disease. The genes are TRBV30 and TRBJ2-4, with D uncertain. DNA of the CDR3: TGTGCCTGGAGGGCCGACTTAGCCAAAAACATTCAGTACTTC. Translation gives CAWRADLAKNIQYF.